This T cell receptor beta chain was captured in a study of long-term antiretroviral therapy in people with HIV. Across the study: It was about a decade after the earliest samples that the 2015 immediate-ART recommendation appeared.

The assay used was immunoSEQ (version v3.0), run at survey level. Sequencing targeted 40,000-50,000 T-cell genomes per sample. TCRdb's table, derived via immunoSEQ multiplex PCR, lists solely in-frame clones and lacks some. The table shows about 24,000 clones, with approximately 80% occurring only once. The V and J ends lost 4 bases and 6 bases respectively, with 6 bases between them. The CDR3 contains 12 residues. Germline V gene lookup returns CDR1 SEHNR and CDR2 FQNEAQ (reference sequence). This chain links TRBV7-9 with TRBJ1-4; D gene ambiguous. This clonotype was sampled from a man aged 25 to 40 with HIV. The sample consisted of unsorted PBMCs, taken 4.4 years after starting antiretroviral therapy. The CDR3 sequence: CASSSTDEKLFF. The CDR3, as DNA: TGTGCCAGCAGCTCCACGGATGAAAAACTGTTTTTT.